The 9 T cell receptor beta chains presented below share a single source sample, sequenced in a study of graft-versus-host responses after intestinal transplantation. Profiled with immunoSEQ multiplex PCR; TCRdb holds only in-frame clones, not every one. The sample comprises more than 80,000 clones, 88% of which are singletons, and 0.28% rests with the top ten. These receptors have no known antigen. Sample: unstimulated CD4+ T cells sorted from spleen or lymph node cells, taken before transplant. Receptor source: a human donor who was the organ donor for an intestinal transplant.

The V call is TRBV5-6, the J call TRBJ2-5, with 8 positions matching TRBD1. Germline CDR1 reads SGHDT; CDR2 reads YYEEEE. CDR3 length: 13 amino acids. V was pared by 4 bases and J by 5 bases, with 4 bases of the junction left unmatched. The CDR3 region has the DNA TGTGCCAGCAGCGGGGACAGGTTGGAGACCCAGTACTTC. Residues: CASSGDRLETQYF.

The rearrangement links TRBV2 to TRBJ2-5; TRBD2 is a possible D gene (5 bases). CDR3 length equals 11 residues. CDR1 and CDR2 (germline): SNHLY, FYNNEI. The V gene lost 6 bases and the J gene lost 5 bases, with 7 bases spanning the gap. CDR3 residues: CASREEETQYF. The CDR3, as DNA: TGTGCCAGCAGGGAGGAGGAGACCCAGTACTTC. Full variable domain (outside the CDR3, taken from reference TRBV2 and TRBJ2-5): EPEVTQTPSHQVTQMGQEVILRCVPISNHLYFYWYRQILGQKVEFLVSFYNNEISEKSEIFDDQFSVERPDGSNFTLKIRSTKLEDSAMYFCASREEETQYFGPGTRLLVL.

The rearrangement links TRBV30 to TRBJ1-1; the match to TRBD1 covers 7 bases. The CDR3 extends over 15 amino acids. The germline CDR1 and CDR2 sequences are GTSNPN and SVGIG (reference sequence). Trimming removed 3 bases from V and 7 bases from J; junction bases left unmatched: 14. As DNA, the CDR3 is TGTGCCTGGAGAAGGCAGGGGGGAAGAATGATTGAAGCTTTCTTT. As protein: CAWRRQGGRMIEAFF.

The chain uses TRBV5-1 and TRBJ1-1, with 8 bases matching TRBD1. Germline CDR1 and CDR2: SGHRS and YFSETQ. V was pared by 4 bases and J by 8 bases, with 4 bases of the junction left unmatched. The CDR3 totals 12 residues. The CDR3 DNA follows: TGCGCCAGCAGCCGAGGACAGGGAGAAGCTTTCTTT. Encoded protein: CASSRGQGEAFF.

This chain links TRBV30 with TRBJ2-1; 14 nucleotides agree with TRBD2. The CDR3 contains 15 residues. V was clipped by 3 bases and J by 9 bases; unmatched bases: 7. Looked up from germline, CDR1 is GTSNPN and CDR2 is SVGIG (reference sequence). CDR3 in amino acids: CAWRRLAGGPGEQFF. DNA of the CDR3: TGTGCCTGGAGGCGACTAGCGGGGGGGCCTGGTGAGCAGTTCTTC. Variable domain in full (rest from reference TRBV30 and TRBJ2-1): SQTIHQWPATLVQPVGSPLSLECTVEGTSNPNLYWYRQAAGRGLQLLFYSVGIGQISSEVPQNLSASRPQDRQFILSSKKLLLSDSGFYLCAWRRLAGGPGEQFFGPGTRLTVL.

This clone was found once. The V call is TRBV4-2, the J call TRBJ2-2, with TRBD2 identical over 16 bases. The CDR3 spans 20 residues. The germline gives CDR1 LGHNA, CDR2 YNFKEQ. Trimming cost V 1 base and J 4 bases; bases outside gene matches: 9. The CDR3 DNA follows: TGTGCCAGCAGCCAAGGGATCCCGGGACTAGCGGGGGGGGGCACCGGGGAGCTGTTTTTT. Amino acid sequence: CASSQGIPGLAGGGTGELFF.

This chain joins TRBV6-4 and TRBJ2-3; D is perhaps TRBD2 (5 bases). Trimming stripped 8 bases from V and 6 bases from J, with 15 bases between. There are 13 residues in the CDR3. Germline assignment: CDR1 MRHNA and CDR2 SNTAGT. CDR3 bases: TGTGCCAGCGGACTGGGCCCGGAGGATACGCAGTATTTT. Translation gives CASGLGPEDTQYF.

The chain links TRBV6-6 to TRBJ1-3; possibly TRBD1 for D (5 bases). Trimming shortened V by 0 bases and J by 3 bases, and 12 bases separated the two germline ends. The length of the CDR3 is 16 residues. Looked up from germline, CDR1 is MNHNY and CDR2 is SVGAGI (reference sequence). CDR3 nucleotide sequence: TGTGCCAGCAGTTACTCCGGGGGGGTTGGTGGAAACACCATATATTTT. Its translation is CASSYSGGVGGNTIYF.

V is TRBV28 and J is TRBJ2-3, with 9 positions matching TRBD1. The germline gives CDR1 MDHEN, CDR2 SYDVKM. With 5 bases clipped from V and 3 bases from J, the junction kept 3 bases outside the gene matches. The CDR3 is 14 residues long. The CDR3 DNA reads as TGTGCCAGCAGTCGACAGGGGGATACAGATACGCAGTATTTT. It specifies CASSRQGDTDTQYF.